Below, 25 T cell receptor beta chains from the same sample are listed, as sequenced in a study of spatial heterogeneity in lung cancer. Their target antigens are unknown. Findings of the study overall: Tumoral mutation counts were tracked by counts of expanded intratumoral alpha and beta TCRs.

Sample time point: sample taken at primary tumor resection. Each CDR3 protein is one row after TCRdb ran MiXCR on the 5' RACE reads. The top ten clones hold 6.8% of a sample with more than 15,000 distinct CDR3 sequences, approximately 6.2% of them seen once. The starting material was lung tumor tissue, obtained at surgery. Every receptor here comes from a male donor with early-stage non-small cell lung cancer.

This clonotype was detected only a few times. A library prepared for alpha chains yielded this beta chain as an off-target read; its size is of little meaning. The chain has TRBV5-4 and TRBJ1-2; D unresolved. The CDR3 sequence is 15 residues long. V was clipped by 0 bases and J by 8 bases, with 17 bases between them. The germline V gene has CDR1 SGHNT and CDR2 YYREEE (reference sequence). The CDR3 bases are TGTGCCAGCAGCTTGGATCCCTCCGCGGGTGACGGCTACACCTTC. Translating it yields CASSLDPSAGDGYTF.

This clonotype was counted many times. This beta chain is off target for a library built for alpha chains, so its abundance means little. The chain couples TRBV9 to TRBJ1-1; a possible D gene is TRBD1 (5 bases). Per the germline V gene, CDR1 is SGDLS and CDR2 is YYNGEE. The CDR3 extends over 14 amino acids. V was trimmed by 0 bases and J by 1 base, leaving 7 bases between them. The CDR3 bases are TGTGCCAGCAGCGTAGGACAGCGGAACACTGAAGCTTTCTTT. It yields the protein CASSVGQRNTEAFF.

This clonotype has ten or more counts. The library was designed around alpha chains, so this beta chain is a stray read whose abundance carries little weight. V and J are TRBV4-1 and TRBJ2-5; 12 nucleotides align to TRBD2. The CDR3 has 18 amino acids. Germline V gene data show CDR1 as MGHRA and CDR2 as YSYEKL. The junction had 7 bases not matched to a gene; V was cut back by 0 bases and J by 2 bases. The chain's CDR3 is CASSQDLGLAGGQETQYF. The CDR3, as DNA: TGCGCCAGCAGCCAAGATTTGGGGCTAGCGGGAGGGCAAGAGACCCAGTACTTC.

This clonotype has at least ten counts. For a library built for alpha chains, this beta chain is a stray read; little rests on its size. This rearrangement joins TRBV5-4 to TRBJ2-2; D is ambiguous. Trimming shortened V by 4 bases and J by 6 bases, and 7 bases separated the two germline ends. Germline CDR1 and CDR2: SGHNT and YYREEE (reference sequence). This CDR3 is 12 amino acids long. The CDR3 loop is CASSPHAGELFF. CDR3 DNA: TGTGCCAGCAGCCCCCATGCCGGGGAGCTGTTTTTT.

This clonotype was detected ten times or more. For a library built for alpha chains, this beta chain is a stray read; little rests on its size. The genes are TRBV3-1 and TRBJ2-5; TRBD2 aligns across 8 bases. Germline CDR1 is LGHDT and CDR2 is YNNKEL (reference sequence). The CDR3 consists of 15 residues. Trimming took 1 base from V and 5 from J; bases not matched to a gene: 6. CDR3 sequence reads: CASSQAEREYETQYF. CDR3 nucleotides: TGTGCCAGCAGCCAAGCGGAGCGGGAGTATGAGACCCAGTACTTC.

This clonotype was seen repeatedly, ten times or more. A library made for alpha chains picked up this beta chain off target, so its size means little. The rearrangement links TRBV7-9 to TRBJ2-3; 8 bases line up with TRBD1. The germline gives CDR1 SEHNR, CDR2 FQNEAQ (reference sequence). V gave up 1 base and J gave up 9 bases; unmatched junction bases: 18. This CDR3 spans 18 amino acids. CDR3 nucleotides: TGTGCCAGCAGCTTAGACGGAATGGGACAGGACTTTTTGGGAACGCAGTATTTT. This translates into CASSLDGMGQDFLGTQYF.

This clonotype was counted many times. This beta chain lies outside the target of a library built for alpha chains; its clone size means little. This chain joins TRBV27 and TRBJ1-4; D not resolved. This CDR3 spans 13 amino acids. The ends were cut back, 5 bases at V and 8 bases at J, with 12 bases in the middle. Germline CDR1 and CDR2: MNHEY and SMNVEV (reference sequence). The CDR3 sequence is CASSRRETEKLFF. The CDR3 bases are TGTGCCAGCAGTCGACGCGAAACAGAAAAACTGTTTTTT.

This clonotype came up many times. Being off target in a library aimed at alpha chains, this beta chain has a size of little meaning. The rearrangement joins TRBV11-2 to TRBJ2-3; either TRBD1 or TRBD2 may supply D (5 bases each). CDR1 is SGHAT, CDR2 FQNNGV, per germline. V was pared by 5 bases and J by 3 bases, with 9 bases between. The CDR3 runs to 13 residues. CDR3 region: CASSGGVTDTQYF. CDR3 DNA sequence: TGTGCCAGCAGCGGGGGTGTTACAGATACGCAGTATTTT.

This clonotype was seen ten or more times. A library prepared for alpha chains yielded this beta chain as an off-target read; its size is of little meaning. The V and J genes are TRBV12-3 or TRBV12-4 and TRBJ1-2, with no clear D. V dropped 2 bases and J dropped 6 bases, with 16 bases sitting between them. This CDR3 is built from 15 residues. The CDR3 DNA reads as TGTGCCAGCAGTTTACCTTCGATGGGGAAGGATGGCTACACCTTC. This encodes CASSLPSMGKDGYTF.

This clonotype was observed many times. Because the library targeted alpha chains, this beta chain is an off-target read whose size means little. The CDR3 reads CASSPGTGGRNEKLFF. Here the CDR3 DNA reads TGTGCCAGCAGCCCAGGGACAGGGGGCCGTAATGAAAAACTGTTTTTT. The chain combines TRBV2 with TRBJ1-4; 12 bases match TRBD1. CDR3 length equals 16 residues. CDR1 SNHLY and CDR2 FYNNEI come from the germline V gene. V was clipped by 6 bases and J by 4 bases; unmatched bases: 6.

Many counts were recorded for this clonotype. This beta chain is a stray sequence in a library constructed for alpha chains; its clone size is not meaningful. The genes are TRBV7-2 and TRBJ1-5; no reliable D call. Trimming left V 1 base short and J 6 bases short, with 7 bases between. The CDR3 has 13 amino acids. CDR1 and CDR2 from the germline V gene are SGHTA and FQGNSA. CDR3 nucleotides: TGTGCCAGCAGCTTAGTGGCCGGTCAGCCCCAGCATTTT. Its translation: CASSLVAGQPQHF.

Comments on this clonotype: As an off-target read in a library built for alpha chains, this beta chain has a frequency of little significance. The rearrangement links TRBV18 to TRBJ2-3, with a tentative D call TRBD1 (6 bases). Germline CDR1 reads KGHSH; CDR2 reads LQKENI. V shed 2 bases and J shed 6 bases, with 18 bases lying between them. There are 16 residues in the CDR3. CDR3 region: CASSPSHDRSSDTQYF. CDR3 DNA: TGTGCCAGCTCACCATCGCACGACAGGTCCTCGGATACGCAGTATTTT. Combining the CDR3 with reference TRBV18 and TRBJ2-3 gives the whole variable domain NAGVMQNPRHLVRRRGQEARLRCSPMKGHSHVYWYRQLPEEGLKFMVYLQKENIIDESGMPKERFSAEFPKEGPSILRIQQVVRGDSAAYFCASSPSHDRSSDTQYFGPGTRLTVL.

Regarding this clonotype: The library was designed around alpha chains, so this beta chain is a stray read whose abundance carries little weight. The chain couples TRBV6-6 to TRBJ1-1; D call uncertain. The CDR3 extends over 13 amino acids. V lost 7 bases and J 0 bases, leaving 9 bases between the germline ends. Germline V CDR1 and CDR2: MNHNY, SVGAGI (reference sequence). The CDR3 reads CASKDRMNTEAFF. CDR3 nucleotides: TGTGCCAGCAAGGATCGGATGAACACTGAAGCTTTCTTT.

Concerning this clonotype itself: This beta chain represents an off-target read in a library built for alpha chains; its size is of limited meaning. The chain combines TRBV6-6 with TRBJ2-7; TRBD2 matches 7 bases. Germline values: CDR1 MNHNY, CDR2 SVGAGI (reference sequence). The CDR3 has 12 residues. Trimming at V came to 7 bases and at J to 6 bases, leaving 6 bases not matched to a gene. The CDR3 nucleotides are TGTGCCAGCAAGGGCGGGAGTAGCGAGCAGTACTTC. Translating it yields CASKGGSSEQYF.

This clonotype was counted at least ten times. This beta chain is a stray read from a library made for alpha chains; its abundance is not meaningful. This chain uses TRBV20-1 with TRBJ1-1; no clear D gene. This CDR3 is 14 amino acids long. Trimming stripped 0 bases from V and 0 bases from J, with 8 bases between. CDR1 is DFQATT and CDR2 is SNEGSKA in the germline V gene (reference sequence). CDR3 in DNA: TGCAGTGCTAGAGATGGACGGTTGAACACTGAAGCTTTCTTT. Amino acid sequence: CSARDGRLNTEAFF.

This clonotype was observed many times. This beta chain appears as a stray read in a library generated for alpha chains; its size is not informative. The rearrangement links TRBV4-2 to TRBJ1-6; no definite D call. The CDR3 is 14 residues long. Germline V lookup: CDR1 LGHNA, CDR2 YNFKEQ. V was cut by 1 base and J by 7 bases, with 8 bases left in between. The CDR3 bases are TGTGCCAGCAGCCAAGGAGCGGAAAATTCACCCCTCCACTTT. This codes for CASSQGAENSPLHF.

This clonotype was found many times. Because this beta chain is a stray read in a library intended to capture alpha chains, its abundance should not be given much weight. This sequence joins TRBV2 and TRBJ1-5; D gene unclear. The V and J ends lost 8 bases and 6 bases respectively, with 14 bases between them. The CDR3 sequence is 13 residues long. In germline, CDR1 is SNHLY, CDR2 FYNNEI. The DNA for the CDR3 is TGTGCCAGCGCCGAGAGGCCAAGTCAGCCCCAGCATTTT. Protein: CASAERPSQPQHF.

This clonotype came up many times. With the library built for alpha chains, this beta chain is off target and its frequency is not meaningful. The genes are TRBV7-2 and TRBJ2-3; 10 bases map to TRBD2. V lost 5 bases to trimming and J lost 0 bases; unmatched junction nucleotides: 5. The CDR3 is 16 amino acids. Germline V gene sequence: CDR1 SGHTA, CDR2 FQGNSA. CDR3 nucleotide sequence: TGTGCCAGCAGCCGTGAGCGGGGGGGGAGCACAGATACGCAGTATTTT. Translating gives CASSRERGGSTDTQYF.

This clonotype was detected many times. The library was designed around alpha chains, so this beta chain is a stray read whose abundance carries little weight. The genes are TRBV24-1 and TRBJ2-1; 13 nucleotides line up with TRBD2. Germline trimming cut 7 bases from V and 4 bases from J; bases unmatched to any gene: 3. This CDR3 is 15 amino acids long. In germline, CDR1 is KGHDR, CDR2 SFDVKD. CDR3 amino acids: CATRGTSGIYNEQFF. DNA of the CDR3: TGTGCCACCAGGGGGACTAGCGGGATTTACAATGAGCAGTTCTTC.

Many counts were recorded for this clonotype. Within a library made for alpha chains, this beta chain is off target, and its count is uninformative. This chain joins TRBV5-1 and TRBJ1-6; D unclear. This CDR3 has 15 residues. CDR1 is SGHRS and CDR2 is YFSETQ in the germline V gene. Trimming took 4 bases from V and 0 from J, leaving 8 bases between them. For the CDR3, the DNA is TGCGCCAGCAGCCCATTGGGCTCCTATAATTCACCCCTCCACTTT. Protein sequence: CASSPLGSYNSPLHF.

This clonotype has a count of ten or more. This beta chain appears as a stray read in a library generated for alpha chains; its size is not informative. The gene calls are TRBV7-7 and TRBJ2-3; possibly TRBD2 for D (7 bases). CDR1 and CDR2 from the germline V gene are SSHAT and FNYEAQ (reference sequence). The CDR3 runs 15 residues. V lost 2 bases and J 4 bases, leaving 13 bases between the germline ends. The CDR3 loop is CASSLLGGASDTQYF. In DNA, the CDR3 is TGTGCCAGCAGCTTACTGGGGGGGGCCTCAGATACGCAGTATTTT. Full variable domain (remainder filled in from reference TRBV7-7 and TRBJ2-3): GAGVSQSPRYKVTKRGQDVTLRCDPISSHATLYWYQQALGQGPEFLTYFNYEAQPDKSGLPSDRFSAERPEGSISTLTIQRTEQRDSAMYRCASSLLGGASDTQYFGPGTRLTVL.

In this sample, this clonotype turned up a few times. This beta chain is an off-target read within a library intended for alpha chains, so its frequency means little. This chain connects TRBV4-1 to TRBJ2-3; D perhaps matches TRBD2 (6 bases). This CDR3 contains 17 residues. The V end was cut by 4 bases, the J end by 2 bases, with 19 bases between. CDR1 is MGHRA, CDR2 YSYEKL, per germline. The CDR3 coding sequence is TGCGCCAGCAGCCCGACAACCCAGCGGGCGCTCACAGATACGCAGTATTTT. It codes for CASSPTTQRALTDTQYF.

This clonotype was seen repeatedly, ten times or more. This beta chain represents an off-target read in a library built for alpha chains; its size is of limited meaning. The chain links TRBV9 to TRBJ2-5; a weak D match, TRBD1 (5 bases). CDR1 and CDR2 (germline): SGDLS, YYNGEE. Trimming shortened V by 0 bases and J by 0 bases, and 12 bases separated the two germline ends. The CDR3 runs to 16 residues. The CDR3 sequence is CASSVGQHLNQETQYF. In nucleotides, the CDR3 is TGTGCCAGCAGCGTAGGACAGCACCTCAACCAAGAGACCCAGTACTTC.

Comments on this clonotype: This beta chain turned up in a library designed for alpha chains; as an off-target read, its abundance says little. V is TRBV7-2 and J is TRBJ1-4, with TRBD1 matching over 7 bases. This CDR3 is built from 14 residues. V trimming: 5 bases; J trimming: 4 bases; junction bases outside the gene matches: 4. Germline CDR1 is SGHTA and CDR2 is FQGNSA. The CDR3 region is CASSRGGFNEKLFF. The CDR3 DNA reads as TGTGCCAGCAGCCGAGGGGGCTTTAATGAAAAACTGTTTTTT.

This clonotype was detected many times. This beta chain is off target for a library built for alpha chains, so its abundance means little. V gene TRBV11-2 combines with J gene TRBJ1-1, with D perhaps TRBD1 (6 bases). This CDR3 region has 15 residues. The germline CDR1 and CDR2 sequences are SGHAT and FQNNGV. V lost 6 bases and J lost 0, with 14 bases in between. The CDR3 sequence is CASRPTQGLNTEAFF. Written as DNA, the CDR3 is TGTGCCAGCAGGCCAACACAGGGACTGAACACTGAAGCTTTCTTT.